This T cell receptor beta chain was captured by sequencing in a study of yellow fever vaccine responses in identical twins. Study-level results: A vaccine T cell response that seemed partly convergent and partly personalized was reported in twins.

From the RT-PCR reads, TCRdb called clonotypes with MiXCR, one entry per CDR3 protein. The sample shows around 33,000 distinct CDR3 sequences, less than 70% of them seen only once. Germline V CDR1 and CDR2: LNHDA, SQIVND (reference sequence). The CDR3 is 14 amino acids. Trimming stripped 3 bases from V and 7 bases from J, with 13 bases between. Comments on this clonotype: Its antigen remains unidentified.

The rearrangement uses TRBV19 and TRBJ2-1; the D is unclear. The sequence derives from a woman aged 18-29 years who received the yellow fever vaccine. The sequencing used T cells from blood (PBMCs), unsorted or a sorted subset (not recorded which), collected before or after yellow fever vaccination (not recorded which). DNA for the CDR3: TGTGCCAGTAGTATTATCGGGTTGGGTAATGAGCAGTTCTTC. This gives the protein CASSIIGLGNEQFF.